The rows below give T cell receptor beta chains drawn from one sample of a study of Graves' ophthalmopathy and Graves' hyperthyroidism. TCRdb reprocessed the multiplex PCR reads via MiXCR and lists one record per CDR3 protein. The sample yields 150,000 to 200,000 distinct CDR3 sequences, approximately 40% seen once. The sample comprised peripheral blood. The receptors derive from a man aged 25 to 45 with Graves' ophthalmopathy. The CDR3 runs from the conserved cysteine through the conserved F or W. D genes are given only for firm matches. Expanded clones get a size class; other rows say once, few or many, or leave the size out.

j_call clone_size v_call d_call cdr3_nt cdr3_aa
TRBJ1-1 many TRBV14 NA TGTGCCAGCAGCCAACGACCGCCGGGGGCTTTCTTT CASSQRPPGAFF
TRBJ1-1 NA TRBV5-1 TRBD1 TGCGCCAGCAGCCGCAGGGGGGCCATGAACACTGAAGCTTTCTTT CASSRRGAMNTEAFF
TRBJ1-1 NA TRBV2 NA TGTGCCAGCAGTGAAACGGAACGAGGCACTGAAGCTTTCTTT CASSETERGTEAFF
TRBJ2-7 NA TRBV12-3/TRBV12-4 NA TGTGCCAGCTTGACGACTGGGGACCACGAGCAGTACTTC CASLTTGDHEQYF
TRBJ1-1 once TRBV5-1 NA TGCGCCAGCAGCGCCTTGGGCACTGAAGCTTTCTTT CASSALGTEAFF
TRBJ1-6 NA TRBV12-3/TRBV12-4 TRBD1 TGTGCCAGCAGTCTGGGACAGGCCTTACCCCTCCACTTT CASSLGQALPLHF
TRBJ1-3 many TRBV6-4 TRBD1 TGTGCCAGCAGGGGATCCGGGACAGGACGCTCTGGAAACACCATATATTTT CASRGSGTGRSGNTIYF
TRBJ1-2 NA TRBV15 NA TGTGCCACCAGCAGAACTAGGACCACGCGTAATGGCTACACCTTC CATSRTRTTRNGYTF
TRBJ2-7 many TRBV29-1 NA TGCAGCGTGGCCGGGGAAGGGAGGGAGCAGTACTTC CSVAGEGREQYF
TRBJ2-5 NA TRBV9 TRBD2 TGTGCCAGCAGCGTAGGGGGAGGGAACGCAGAGACCCAGTACTTC CASSVGGGNAETQYF
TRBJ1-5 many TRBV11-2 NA TGTGCCAGCAGCTTAAAGGCAGACAATACTAGCAATCAGCCCCAGCATTTT CASSLKADNTSNQPQHF
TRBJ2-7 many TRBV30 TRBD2 TGTGCCTGGCGACTAGCGGGAGCCTACGAGCAGTACTTC CAWRLAGAYEQYF
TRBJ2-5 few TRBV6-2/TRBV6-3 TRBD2 TGTGCCAGCCTGGGACTAGCAGAAGAGACCCAGTACTTC CASLGLAEETQYF
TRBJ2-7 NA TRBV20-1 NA TGCAGTGCTAAGGCGGTCCTAGCGTACACCTACGAGCAGTACTTC CSAKAVLAYTYEQYF
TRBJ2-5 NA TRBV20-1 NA TGCAGTGCTAGAGATAATAGAGTATTAGAGACCCAGTACTTC CSARDNRVLETQYF
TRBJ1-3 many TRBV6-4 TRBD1 TGTGCCAGCAGCAACACCCCCCTGTGGGACAGGGTGTTTGGAAACACCATATATTTT CASSNTPLWDRVFGNTIYF
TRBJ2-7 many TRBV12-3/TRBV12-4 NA TGTGCCAGCAGTTTATCTAGTGGCGAGCAGTACTTC CASSLSSGEQYF
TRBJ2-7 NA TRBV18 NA TGTGCCAGCTCACCCAATTCACAAGGCTTAACCTACGAGCAGTACTTC CASSPNSQGLTYEQYF
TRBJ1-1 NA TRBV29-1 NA TGCAGCGTTGCCCATATGGCTTTCTTT CSVAHMAFF
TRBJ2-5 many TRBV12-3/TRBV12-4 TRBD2 TGTGCCAGCAGTCCCAAAGAACCCGGGACTAGCTTGGAGACCCAGTACTTC CASSPKEPGTSLETQYF
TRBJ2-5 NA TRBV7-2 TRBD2 TGTGCCAGCAGCCGGGACTATGGGGAGACCCAGTACTTC CASSRDYGETQYF
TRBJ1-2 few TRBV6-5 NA TGTGCCAGCAGTTACTCCATCGCGGGGGGCTATGGCTACACCTTC CASSYSIAGGYGYTF
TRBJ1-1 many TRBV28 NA TGTGCCAGCAGTTTAGGGGCTAGGAAGGGGAACTCTGAAGCTTTCTTT CASSLGARKGNSEAFF
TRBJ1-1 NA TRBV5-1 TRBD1 TGCGCCAGCAGCTCAGGGGGTCCGAACACTGAAGCTTTCTTT CASSSGGPNTEAFF
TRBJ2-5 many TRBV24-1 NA TGTGCCACCAGTGATCCACGGAGGAGGGGAGAGACCCAGTACTTC CATSDPRRRGETQYF
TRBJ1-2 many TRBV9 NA TGTGCCAGCAGCCCGGACGGTTCGAGCTATGGCTACACCTTC CASSPDGSSYGYTF
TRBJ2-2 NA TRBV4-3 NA TGCGCCAGCAGCCAAGTGTCCCCCGGGGAGCTGTTTTTT CASSQVSPGELFF
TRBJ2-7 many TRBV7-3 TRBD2 TGTGCCAGCAGCTTAGGGTCTAGCGGCGAGCAGTACTTC CASSLGSSGEQYF
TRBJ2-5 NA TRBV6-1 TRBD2 TGTGCCAGCAGCGTAGATGCGGGAGAAGAGACCCAGTACTTC CASSVDAGEETQYF
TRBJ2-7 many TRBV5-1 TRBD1 TGCGCCAGCAGCTTGTCACCGGGACAGGGGGCCTACGAGCAGTACTTC CASSLSPGQGAYEQYF
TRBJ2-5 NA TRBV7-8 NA TGTGCCAGCAGCTTTCACAGCGTACGTTTAACCCAAGAGACCCAGTACTTC CASSFHSVRLTQETQYF
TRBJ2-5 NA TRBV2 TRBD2 TGTGCCAGCAGTTTACCCCTAGCGGGAGGAGAGACCCAGTACTTC CASSLPLAGGETQYF
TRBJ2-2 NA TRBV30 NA TGTGCCTCCCGTGAGGCAGCGAACACCGGGGAGCTGTTTTTT CASREAANTGELFF
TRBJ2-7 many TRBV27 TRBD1 TGTGCCAGCAGTTCGAGGACAGGGGCCCCCTACGAGCAGTACTTC CASSSRTGAPYEQYF
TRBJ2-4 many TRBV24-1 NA TGTGCCACCAGTGACCCCAGACAAGGGGGCATTCAGTACTTC CATSDPRQGGIQYF
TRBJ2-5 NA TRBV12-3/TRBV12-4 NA TGTGCCAGCAGTGCGGACAACAACCAAGAGACCCAGTACTTC CASSADNNQETQYF
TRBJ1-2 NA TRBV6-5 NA TGTGCCAGCAGTTACTCGAGAGGGACGGGGACCGGCTACACCTTC CASSYSRGTGTGYTF
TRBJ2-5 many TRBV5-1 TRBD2 TGCGCCAGCAGCTTGGAGCCTAGCGGCGGAGAGGAGACCCAGTACTTC CASSLEPSGGEETQYF
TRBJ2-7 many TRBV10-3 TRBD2 TGTGCCATCAGACCGGGACTAGCGGGTGAGCAGTACTTC CAIRPGLAGEQYF
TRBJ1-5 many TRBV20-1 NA TGCAGTGCTACCCTTGACGGCCATAGCAATCAGCCCCAGCATTTT CSATLDGHSNQPQHF
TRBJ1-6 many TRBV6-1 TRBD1 TGTGCCAGCAGACCCGACAGGGTTAATTCACCCCTCCACTTT CASRPDRVNSPLHF
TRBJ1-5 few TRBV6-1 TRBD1 TGTGCCGGGTACTGGACAGGGGGCATTCAGCCCCAGCATTTT CAGYWTGGIQPQHF
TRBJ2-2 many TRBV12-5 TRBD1 TGTGCTAGTGGTTTAGCAGGGGGCCGGGAGCTGTTTTTT CASGLAGGRELFF
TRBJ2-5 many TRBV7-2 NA TGTGCCAGCAGTCGCGTCAGGGAAGAGACCCAGTACTTC CASSRVREETQYF
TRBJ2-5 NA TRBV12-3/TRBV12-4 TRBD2 TGTGCCAGCAGGGGGACTAGCATGACCCAGTACTTC CASRGTSMTQYF
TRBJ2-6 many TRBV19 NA TGTGCCAGTAGTAAAGGGGACCTCGGGGCCAACGTCCTGACTTTC CASSKGDLGANVLTF
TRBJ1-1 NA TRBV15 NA TGTGCCACCAGCAGGCTCGAGGGGTCAGCTTTCTTT CATSRLEGSAFF
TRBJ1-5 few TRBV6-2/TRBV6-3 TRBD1 TGTGCCAGCACTCCCGACAGGGCTCAGCCCCAGCATTTT CASTPDRAQPQHF
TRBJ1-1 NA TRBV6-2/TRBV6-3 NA TGTGCCAGCAGCGCGGACACACTTAGGGCTGAAGCTTTCTTT CASSADTLRAEAFF
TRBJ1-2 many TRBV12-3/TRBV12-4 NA TGTGCCAGCAGTTTTACAGGGAACGATGGCTACACCTTC CASSFTGNDGYTF
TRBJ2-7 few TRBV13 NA TGTGCCAGCAGCTTAGGCCGCGTCTACGAGCAGTACTTC CASSLGRVYEQYF
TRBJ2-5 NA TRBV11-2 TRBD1 TGTGCCAGCAGCTTAGCTCTCAGGACAGGGGGCGCCGAGACCCAGTACTTC CASSLALRTGGAETQYF
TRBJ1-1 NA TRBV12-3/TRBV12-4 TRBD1 TGTGCCAGCAGTCGCAGGGGGTGGGAAGCTTTCTTT CASSRRGWEAFF
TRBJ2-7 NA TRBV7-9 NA TGTGCCAGCAGCGTGACTCCCGTGGACGAGCAGTACTTC CASSVTPVDEQYF